These T cell receptor beta chains were read from a single sample in a study of technical replicates of blood from a few donors. Measured with immunoSEQ multiplex PCR; TCRdb has only the in-frame clones, and not every one. Of more than 60,000 clones listed, around 87% are singletons. The specimen sequenced was PBMCs. Every receptor here comes from a human donor in good health. Some clones in this sample may be carry-over from other donors' samples. Each CDR3 is given with its conserved first and last residue. Each record gives: J gene, V gene, clone size, D gene, CDR3 protein, CDR3 DNA. A D gene is named only where the DNA matches it firmly. A clone size is listed for some rows: how often the clone was seen (once, few, many), or a class if it is expanded.

TRBJ2-7 TRBV5-1 large TRBD2 CASSSAGGYHEQYF TGCGCCAGCAGTTCAGCGGGGGGATATCACGAGCAGTACTTC
TRBJ2-5 TRBV30 . . CAWSKNWAGRETQYF TGTGCCTGGAGCAAAAATTGGGCAGGCCGGGAGACCCAGTACTTC
TRBJ2-2 TRBV7-9 . . CASSLSENGELFF TGTGCCAGCAGCTTATCAGAAAACGGGGAGCTGTTTTTT
TRBJ2-1 TRBV4-1 . TRBD1 CASSQTGFDEQFF TGCGCCAGCAGCCAGACAGGGTTCGATGAGCAGTTCTTC
TRBJ2-2 TRBV7-2 . . CASSPRIQTGELFF TGTGCCAGCAGCCCCAGAATTCAGACCGGGGAGCTGTTTTTT
TRBJ1-1 TRBV18 . . CASSPTGGPSGTEAFF TGTGCCAGCTCACCTACCGGCGGGCCCTCGGGCACTGAAGCTTTCTTT
TRBJ2-5 TRBV4-2 . TRBD2 CASSQGTSGETQYF TGTGCCAGCAGCCAAGGGACTAGCGGAGAGACCCAGTACTTC
TRBJ2-7 TRBV15 . . CATSQIPQGPAYEQYF TGTGCCACCAGCCAAATACCGCAGGGGCCGGCCTACGAGCAGTACTTC
TRBJ1-4 TRBV7-8 . TRBD1 CASSSDRGGEKLFF TGTGCCAGCAGCTCAGACAGGGGGGGTGAAAAACTGTTTTTT
TRBJ2-1 TRBV5-1 . TRBD1 CASSPSTGGALNEQFF TGCGCCAGCAGCCCCTCCACAGGGGGCGCGCTGAATGAGCAGTTCTTC
TRBJ1-5 TRBV6-6 . . CASSSDRFNQPQHF TGTGCCAGCAGCTCTGACAGGTTCAATCAGCCCCAGCATTTT
TRBJ1-1 TRBV19 once . CASSILSGYTEAFF TGTGCCAGTAGTATCCTTTCCGGTTACACTGAAGCTTTCTTT
TRBJ2-5 TRBV5-6 . TRBD2 CASSLFASGAQETQYF TGTGCCAGCAGCTTGTTTGCGAGCGGGGCCCAAGAGACCCAGTACTTC